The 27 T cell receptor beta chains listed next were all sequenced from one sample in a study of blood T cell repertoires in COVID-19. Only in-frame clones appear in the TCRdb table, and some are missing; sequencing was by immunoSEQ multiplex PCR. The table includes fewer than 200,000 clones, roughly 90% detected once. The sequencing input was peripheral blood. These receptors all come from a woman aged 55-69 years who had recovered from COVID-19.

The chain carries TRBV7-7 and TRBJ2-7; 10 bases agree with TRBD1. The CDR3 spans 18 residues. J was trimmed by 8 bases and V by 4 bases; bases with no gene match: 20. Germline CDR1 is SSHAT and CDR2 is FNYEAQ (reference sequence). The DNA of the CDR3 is TGTGCCAGCAGCTACGACCTCATCGACAGGGGGCTAGTGACGCAGCAGTACTTC. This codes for CASSYDLIDRGLVTQQYF.

CDR3 residues: CSVEEANGGNTIYF. CDR3 nucleotide sequence: TGCAGCGTTGAAGAGGCAAACGGGGGAAACACCATATATTTT. The chain combines TRBV29-1 with TRBJ1-3; no clear D. Deletions cut 0 bases from V and 4 bases from J, with 10 bases between. This CDR3 has 14 residues. Germline V gene lookup returns CDR1 SQVTM and CDR2 ANQGSEA.

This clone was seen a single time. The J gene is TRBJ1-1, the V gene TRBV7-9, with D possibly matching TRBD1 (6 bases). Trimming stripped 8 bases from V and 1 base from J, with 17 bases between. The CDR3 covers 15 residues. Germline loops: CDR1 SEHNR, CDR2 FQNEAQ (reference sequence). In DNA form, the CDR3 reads TGTGCCAGCTACCGAATGGGGGCAGAGAACACTGAAGCTTTCTTT. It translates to CASYRMGAENTEAFF.

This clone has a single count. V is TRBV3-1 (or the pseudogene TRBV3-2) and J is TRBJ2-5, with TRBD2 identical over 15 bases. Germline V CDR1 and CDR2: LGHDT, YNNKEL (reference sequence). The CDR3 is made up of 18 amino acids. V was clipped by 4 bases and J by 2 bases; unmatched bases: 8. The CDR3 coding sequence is TGTGCCAGCAGCCCAGGGACTAGCGGGGGGAAGATGCAAGAGACCCAGTACTTC. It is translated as CASSPGTSGGKMQETQYF.

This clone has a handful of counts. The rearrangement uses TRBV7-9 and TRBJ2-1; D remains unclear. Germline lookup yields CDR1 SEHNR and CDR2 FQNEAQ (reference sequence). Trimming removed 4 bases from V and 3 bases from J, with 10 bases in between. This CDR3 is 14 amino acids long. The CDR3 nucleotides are TGTGCCAGCAGCTCCATGACAATCTACAATGAGCAGTTCTTC. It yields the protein CASSSMTIYNEQFF.

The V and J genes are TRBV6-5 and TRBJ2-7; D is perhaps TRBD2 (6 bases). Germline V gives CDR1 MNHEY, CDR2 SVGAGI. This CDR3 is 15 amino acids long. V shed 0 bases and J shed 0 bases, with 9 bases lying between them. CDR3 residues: CASSYSDGSSYEQYF. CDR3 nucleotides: TGTGCCAGCAGTTACTCGGACGGGAGCTCCTACGAGCAGTACTTC.

CDR3 region: CASNPTGINQPQHF. CDR3 nucleotides: TGTGCCAGCAACCCGACAGGGATCAATCAGCCCCAGCATTTT. This chain connects TRBV28 to TRBJ1-5, with 7 bases fitting TRBD1. V lost 7 bases, J lost 3 bases, and 6 bases stayed unmatched. There are 14 residues in the CDR3. Germline CDR1 is MDHEN and CDR2 is SYDVKM.

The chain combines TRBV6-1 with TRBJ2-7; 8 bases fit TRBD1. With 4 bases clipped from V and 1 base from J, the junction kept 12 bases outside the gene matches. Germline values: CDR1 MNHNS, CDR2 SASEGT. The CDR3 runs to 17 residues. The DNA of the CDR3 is TGTGCCAGCAGTGCCCAAGTAATCGACAGGGGTTCCTACGAGCAGTACTTC. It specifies CASSAQVIDRGSYEQYF.

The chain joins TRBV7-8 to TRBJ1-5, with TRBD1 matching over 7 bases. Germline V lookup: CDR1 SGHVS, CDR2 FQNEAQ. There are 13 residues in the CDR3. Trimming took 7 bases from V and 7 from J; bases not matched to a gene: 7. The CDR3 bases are TGTGCCAGCACCCGGACAGGACAACAGCCCCAGCATTTT. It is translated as CASTRTGQQPQHF.

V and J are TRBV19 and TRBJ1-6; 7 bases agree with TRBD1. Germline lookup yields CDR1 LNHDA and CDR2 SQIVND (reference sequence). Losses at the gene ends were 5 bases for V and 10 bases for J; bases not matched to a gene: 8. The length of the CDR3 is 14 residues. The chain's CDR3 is CASSVRQGGSPLHF. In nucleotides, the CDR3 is TGTGCCAGTAGTGTAAGACAGGGTGGCTCACCCCTCCACTTT. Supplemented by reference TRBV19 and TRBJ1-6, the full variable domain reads DGGITQSPKYLFRKEGQNVTLSCEQNLNHDAMYWYRQDPGQGLRLIYYSQIVNDFQKGDIAEGYSVSREKKESFPLTVTSAQKNPTAFYLCASSVRQGGSPLHFGNGTRLTVT.

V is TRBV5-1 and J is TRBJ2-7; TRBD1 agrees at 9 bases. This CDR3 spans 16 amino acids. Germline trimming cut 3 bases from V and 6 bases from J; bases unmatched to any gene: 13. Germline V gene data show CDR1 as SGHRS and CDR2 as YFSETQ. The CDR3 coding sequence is TGCGCCAGCAGCTCGGACCCCGGGACAGGGTCATCCGAGCAGTACTTC. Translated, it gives CASSSDPGTGSSEQYF. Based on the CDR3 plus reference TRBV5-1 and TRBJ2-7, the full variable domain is KAGVTQTPRYLIKTRGQQVTLSCSPISGHRSVSWYQQTPGQGLQFLFEYFSETQRNKGNFPGRFSGRQFSNSRSEMNVSTLELGDSALYLCASSSDPGTGSSEQYFGPGTRLTVT.

CDR3 DNA: TGTGCCAGCAGCCCGGGGGTCACAGGGGTTGAGCAGTTCTTC. Residues: CASSPGVTGVEQFF. This chain connects TRBV4-2 to TRBJ2-1; tentative D call: TRBD1 (7 bases). CDR1 LGHNA and CDR2 YNFKEQ come from the germline V gene. The V end lost 4 bases, the J end lost 9 bases, and 16 bases lay between the germline ends. The CDR3 is made up of 14 amino acids.

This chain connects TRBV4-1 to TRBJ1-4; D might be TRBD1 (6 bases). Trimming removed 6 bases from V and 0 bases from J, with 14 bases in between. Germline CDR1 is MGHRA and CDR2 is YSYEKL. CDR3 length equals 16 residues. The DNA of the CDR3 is TGCGCCAGCAGGAACCCGAACAGGGCAACTAATGAAAAACTGTTTTTT. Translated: CASRNPNRATNEKLFF.

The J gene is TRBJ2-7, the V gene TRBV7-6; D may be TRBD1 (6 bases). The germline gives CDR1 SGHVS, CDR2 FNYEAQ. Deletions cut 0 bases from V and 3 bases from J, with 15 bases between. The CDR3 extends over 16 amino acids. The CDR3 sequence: CASSLAGYREGYEQYF. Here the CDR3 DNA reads TGTGCCAGCAGCTTAGCAGGCTACAGGGAAGGCTACGAGCAGTACTTC.

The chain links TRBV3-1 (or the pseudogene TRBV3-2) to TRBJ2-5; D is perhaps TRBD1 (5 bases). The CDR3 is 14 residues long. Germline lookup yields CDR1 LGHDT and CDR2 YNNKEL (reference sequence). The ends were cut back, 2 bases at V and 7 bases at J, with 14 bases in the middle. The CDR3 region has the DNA TGTGCCAGCAGCCAAAACAAGGGGTTCGGGACCCAGTACTTC. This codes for CASSQNKGFGTQYF.

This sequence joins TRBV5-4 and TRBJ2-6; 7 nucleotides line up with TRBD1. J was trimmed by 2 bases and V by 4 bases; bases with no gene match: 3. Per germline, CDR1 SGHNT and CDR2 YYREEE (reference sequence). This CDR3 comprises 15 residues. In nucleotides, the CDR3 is TGTGCCAGCAGCCTTGACAGGGCTGGGGCCAACGTCCTGACTTTC. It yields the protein CASSLDRAGANVLTF.

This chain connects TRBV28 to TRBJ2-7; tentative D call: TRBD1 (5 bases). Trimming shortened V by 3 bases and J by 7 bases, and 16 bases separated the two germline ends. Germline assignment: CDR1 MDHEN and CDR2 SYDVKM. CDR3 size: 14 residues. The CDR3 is CASSFDQGRSEQYF. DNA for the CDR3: TGTGCCAGCAGTTTTGACCAGGGAAGGAGTGAGCAGTACTTC.

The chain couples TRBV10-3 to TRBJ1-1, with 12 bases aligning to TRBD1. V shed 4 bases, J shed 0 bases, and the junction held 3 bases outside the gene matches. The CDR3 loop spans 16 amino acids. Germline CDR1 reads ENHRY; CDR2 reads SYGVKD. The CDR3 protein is CAISAGTGGMNTEAFF. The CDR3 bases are TGTGCCATCAGTGCCGGGACAGGGGGCATGAACACTGAAGCTTTCTTT.

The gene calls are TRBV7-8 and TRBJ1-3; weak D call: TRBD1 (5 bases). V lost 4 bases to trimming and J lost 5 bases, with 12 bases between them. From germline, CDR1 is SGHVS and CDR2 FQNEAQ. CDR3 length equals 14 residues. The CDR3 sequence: CASSSHGHRNTIYF. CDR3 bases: TGTGCCAGCAGCTCACACGGACATAGAAACACCATATATTTT.

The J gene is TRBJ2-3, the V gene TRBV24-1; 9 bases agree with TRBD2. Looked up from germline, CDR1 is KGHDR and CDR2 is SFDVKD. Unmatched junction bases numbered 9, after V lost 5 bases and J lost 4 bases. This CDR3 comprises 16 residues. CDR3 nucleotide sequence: TGTGCCACCAGTGCGAGCGGGGGGCCTCCTCCAGATACGCAGTATTTT. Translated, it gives CATSASGGPPPDTQYF.

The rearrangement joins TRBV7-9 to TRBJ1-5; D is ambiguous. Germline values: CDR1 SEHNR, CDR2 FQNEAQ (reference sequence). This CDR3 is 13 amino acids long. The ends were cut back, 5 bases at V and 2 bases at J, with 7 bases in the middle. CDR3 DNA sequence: TGTGCCAGCAGCCCCACGGGCAATCAGCCCCAGCATTTT. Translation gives CASSPTGNQPQHF.

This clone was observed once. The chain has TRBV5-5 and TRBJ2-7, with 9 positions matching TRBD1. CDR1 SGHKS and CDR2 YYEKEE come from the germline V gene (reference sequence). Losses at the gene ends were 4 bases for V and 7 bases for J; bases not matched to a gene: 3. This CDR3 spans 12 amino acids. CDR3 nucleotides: TGTGCCAGCAGCGGACAGGGGTGGGAGCAGTACTTC. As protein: CASSGQGWEQYF.

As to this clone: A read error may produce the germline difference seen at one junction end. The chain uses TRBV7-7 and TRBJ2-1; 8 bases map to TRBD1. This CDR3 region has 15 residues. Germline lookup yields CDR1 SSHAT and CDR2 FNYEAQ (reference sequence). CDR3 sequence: CASSLGGQVNNEQFF. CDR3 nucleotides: TGTGCTAGCAGCTTGGGGGGACAGGTAAACAATGAGCAGTTCTTC.

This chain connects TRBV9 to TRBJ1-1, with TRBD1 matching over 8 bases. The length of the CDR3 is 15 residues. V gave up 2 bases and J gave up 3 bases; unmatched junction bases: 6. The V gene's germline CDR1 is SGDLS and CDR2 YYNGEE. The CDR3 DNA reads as TGTGCCAGCAGCGTGACAGGGGCCGCTTACACTGAAGCTTTCTTT. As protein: CASSVTGAAYTEAFF.

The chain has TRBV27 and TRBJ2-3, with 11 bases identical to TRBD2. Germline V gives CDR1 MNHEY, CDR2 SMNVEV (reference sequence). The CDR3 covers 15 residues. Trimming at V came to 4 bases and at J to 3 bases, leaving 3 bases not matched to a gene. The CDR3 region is CASSSGLAGTDTQYF. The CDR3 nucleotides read TGTGCCAGCAGTTCTGGACTAGCGGGTACAGATACGCAGTATTTT.

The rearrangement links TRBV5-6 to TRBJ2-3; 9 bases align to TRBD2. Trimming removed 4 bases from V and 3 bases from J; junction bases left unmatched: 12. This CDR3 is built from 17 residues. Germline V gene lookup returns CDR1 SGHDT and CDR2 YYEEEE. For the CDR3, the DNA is TGTGCCAGCAGCGACCCCCCGGGACTAGCAACGACAGATACGCAGTATTTT. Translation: CASSDPPGLATTDTQYF.

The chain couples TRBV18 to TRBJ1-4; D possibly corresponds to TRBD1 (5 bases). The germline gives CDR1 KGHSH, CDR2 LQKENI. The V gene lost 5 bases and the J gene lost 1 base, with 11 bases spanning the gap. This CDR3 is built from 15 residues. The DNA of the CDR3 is TGTGCCAGCTCAGCCACGACAGAAACTAATGAAAAACTGTTTTTT. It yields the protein CASSATTETNEKLFF.